The entry below describes one TCR beta chain. The antigen is unknown. The time point was: patch test 3, about 24 weeks after DPC sensitization. Treatment noted: therapeutic diphenylcyclopropenone sensitization with weekly scalp DPC. The data belong to a study of human T cells and chemical hapten exposure. With V trimmed by 8 bases and J by 3 bases, 9 bases remained unmatched. CDR1 is GTSNPN, CDR2 SVGIG, per germline (reference sequence). CDR3 length equals 13 residues. Whole-study results and caveats: Those TCRs sitting above 1 in 1000 frequency stayed the same with DPC sensitization.

Each CDR3 protein gets one entry after TCRdb re-called the RACE reads with MiXCR. This sample has some 52,000 distinct CDR3 sequences; roughly 9.5% occur once, and the top ten carry 16%. This TCR was sampled from a woman aged 40 to 50 with alopecia areata. Some clones in this sample may be carry-over from other donors' samples. The chain is built from TRBV30 and TRBJ1-1; 7 bases align to TRBD1. The source was whole blood, collected in connection with sensitization to the hapten diphenylcyclopropenone (DPC). Here the CDR3 DNA reads TGTGCCATGAGACAGGGTCTGGACACTGAAGCTTTCTTT. Translating gives CAMRQGLDTEAFF.